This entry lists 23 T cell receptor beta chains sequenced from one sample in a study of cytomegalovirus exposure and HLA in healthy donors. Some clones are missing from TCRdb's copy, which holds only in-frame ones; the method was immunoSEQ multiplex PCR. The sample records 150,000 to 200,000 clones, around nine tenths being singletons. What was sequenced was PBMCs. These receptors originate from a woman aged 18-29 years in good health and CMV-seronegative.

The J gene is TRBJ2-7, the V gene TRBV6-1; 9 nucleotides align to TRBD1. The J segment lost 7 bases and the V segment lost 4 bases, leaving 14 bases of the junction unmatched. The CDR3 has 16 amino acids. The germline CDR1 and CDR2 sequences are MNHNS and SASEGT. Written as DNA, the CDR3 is TGTGCCAGCAGTGCAGCATCCGGGACAGGGCCTGAAGAGCAGTACTTC. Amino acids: CASSAASGTGPEEQYF.

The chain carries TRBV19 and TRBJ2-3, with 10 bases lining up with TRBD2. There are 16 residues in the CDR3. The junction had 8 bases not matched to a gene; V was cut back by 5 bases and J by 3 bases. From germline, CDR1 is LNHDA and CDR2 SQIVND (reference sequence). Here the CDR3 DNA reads TGTGCCAGTAGTCCAAGGACGGGACTAGCGACAGATACGCAGTATTTT. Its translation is CASSPRTGLATDTQYF.

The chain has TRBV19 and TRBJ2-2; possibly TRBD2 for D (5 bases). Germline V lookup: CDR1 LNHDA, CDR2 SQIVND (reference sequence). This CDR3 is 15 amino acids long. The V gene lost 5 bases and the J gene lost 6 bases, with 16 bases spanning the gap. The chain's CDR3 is CASSPADSFSGELFF. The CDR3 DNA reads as TGTGCCAGTAGTCCTGCGGACTCCTTCTCCGGGGAGCTGTTTTTT.

CDR3 in DNA: TGTGCCAGCAGCTTCGCCCCTAGGCCCGGGGAGACCCAGTACTTC. Encoded protein: CASSFAPRPGETQYF. The V call is TRBV5-5, the J call TRBJ2-5; no definite D call. CDR3 size: 15 residues. Trimming took 2 bases from V and 5 from J, leaving 16 bases between them. The germline CDR1 and CDR2 sequences are SGHKS and YYEKEE (reference sequence).

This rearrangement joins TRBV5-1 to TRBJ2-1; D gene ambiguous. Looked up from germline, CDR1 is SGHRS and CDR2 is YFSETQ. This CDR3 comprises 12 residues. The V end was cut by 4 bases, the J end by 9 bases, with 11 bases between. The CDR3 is CASSQSVGEQFF. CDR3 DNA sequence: TGCGCCAGCAGCCAGAGCGTGGGTGAGCAGTTCTTC.

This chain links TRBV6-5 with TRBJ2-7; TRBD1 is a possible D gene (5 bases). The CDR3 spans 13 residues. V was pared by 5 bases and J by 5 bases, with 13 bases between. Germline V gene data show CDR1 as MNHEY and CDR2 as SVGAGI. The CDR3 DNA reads TGTGCCAGCAGTCCCTTAACAGGAGACGAGCAGTACTTC. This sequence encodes CASSPLTGDEQYF.

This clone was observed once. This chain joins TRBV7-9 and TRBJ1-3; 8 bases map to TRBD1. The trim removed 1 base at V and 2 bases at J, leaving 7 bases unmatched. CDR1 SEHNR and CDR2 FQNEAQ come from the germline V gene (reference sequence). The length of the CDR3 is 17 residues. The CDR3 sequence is CASSLGSGGFAGNTIYF. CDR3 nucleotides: TGTGCCAGCAGCTTAGGTTCAGGGGGCTTTGCTGGAAACACCATATATTTT.

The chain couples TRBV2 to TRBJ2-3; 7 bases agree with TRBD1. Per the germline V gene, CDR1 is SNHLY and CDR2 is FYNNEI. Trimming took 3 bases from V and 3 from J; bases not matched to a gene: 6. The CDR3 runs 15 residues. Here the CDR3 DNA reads TGTGCCAGCAGTGACCAGGGGGAGTGGACAGATACGCAGTATTTT. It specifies CASSDQGEWTDTQYF.

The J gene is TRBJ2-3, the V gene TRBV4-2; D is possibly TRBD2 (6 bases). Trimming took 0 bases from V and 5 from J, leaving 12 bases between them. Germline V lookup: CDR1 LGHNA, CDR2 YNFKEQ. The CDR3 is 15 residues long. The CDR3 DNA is TGTGCCAGCAGCCAAGACCGCGGAGCGGGAGATACGCAGTATTTT. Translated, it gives CASSQDRGAGDTQYF.

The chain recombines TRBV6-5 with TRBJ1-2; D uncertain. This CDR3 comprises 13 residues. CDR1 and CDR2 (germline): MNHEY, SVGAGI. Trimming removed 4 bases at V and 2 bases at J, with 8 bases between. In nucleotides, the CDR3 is TGTGCCAGCAGTTTAGAGGTGAACTATGGCTACACCTTC. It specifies CASSLEVNYGYTF.

The CDR3 sequence: CASSDRANNQPQHF. The CDR3 DNA is TGTGCCAGCAGTGACAGGGCGAACAATCAGCCCCAGCATTTT. The gene calls are TRBV6-1 and TRBJ1-5; maybe TRBD1 (5 bases). There are 14 residues in the CDR3. Germline CDR1 and CDR2: MNHNS and SASEGT. V was cut by 3 bases and J by 3 bases, with 9 bases left in between.

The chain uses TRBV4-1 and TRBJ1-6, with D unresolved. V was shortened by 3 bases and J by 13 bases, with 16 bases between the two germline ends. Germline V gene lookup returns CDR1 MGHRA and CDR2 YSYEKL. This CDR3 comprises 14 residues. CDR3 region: CASSQEKGAPPLHF. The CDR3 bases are TGCGCCAGCAGCCAGGAAAAGGGAGCCCCCCCCCTCCACTTT.

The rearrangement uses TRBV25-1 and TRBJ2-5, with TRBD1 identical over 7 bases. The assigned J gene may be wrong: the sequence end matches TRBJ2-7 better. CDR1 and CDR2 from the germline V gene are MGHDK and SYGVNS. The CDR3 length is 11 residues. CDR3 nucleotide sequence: TGTGCCGGACAGGTCTCCTACGAGCAGTACTTC. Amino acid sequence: CAGQVSYEQYF.

The CDR3 nucleotides read TGTGCCAGCAGCACGGACAGGAGGCCAGCTTTCTTT. Translating it yields CASSTDRRPAFF. The J gene is TRBJ1-1, the V gene TRBV7-2; 7 bases are shared with TRBD1. This CDR3 has 12 amino acids. Germline CDR1 SGHTA, CDR2 FQGNSA. V was pared by 5 bases and J by 10 bases, with 7 bases of the junction left unmatched.

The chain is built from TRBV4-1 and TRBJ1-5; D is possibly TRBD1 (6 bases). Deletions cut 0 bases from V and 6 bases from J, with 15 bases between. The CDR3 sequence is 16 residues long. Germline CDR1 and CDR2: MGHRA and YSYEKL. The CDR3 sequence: CASSQEGGREGQPQHF. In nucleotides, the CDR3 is TGCGCCAGCAGCCAAGAAGGGGGAAGGGAAGGTCAGCCCCAGCATTTT.

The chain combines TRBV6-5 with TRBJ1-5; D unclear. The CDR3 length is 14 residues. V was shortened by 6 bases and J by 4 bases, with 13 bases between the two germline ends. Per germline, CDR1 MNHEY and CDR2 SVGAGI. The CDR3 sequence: CASSPTPVNQPQHF. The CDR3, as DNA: TGTGCCAGCAGCCCCACCCCAGTAAATCAGCCCCAGCATTTT.

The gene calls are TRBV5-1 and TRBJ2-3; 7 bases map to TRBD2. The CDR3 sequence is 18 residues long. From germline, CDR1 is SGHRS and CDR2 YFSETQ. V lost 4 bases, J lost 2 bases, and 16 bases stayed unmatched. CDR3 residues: CASSPRSGWGGPTDTQYF. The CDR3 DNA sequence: TGCGCCAGCAGCCCGAGGTCTGGATGGGGGGGTCCCACAGATACGCAGTATTTT.

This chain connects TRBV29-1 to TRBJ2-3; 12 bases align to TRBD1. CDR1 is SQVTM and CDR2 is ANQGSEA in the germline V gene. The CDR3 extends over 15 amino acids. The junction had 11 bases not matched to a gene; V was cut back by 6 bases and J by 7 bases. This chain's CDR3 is CSVLTPGQGAYTQYF. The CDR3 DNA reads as TGCAGCGTCCTAACTCCGGGACAGGGGGCGTATACGCAGTATTTT.

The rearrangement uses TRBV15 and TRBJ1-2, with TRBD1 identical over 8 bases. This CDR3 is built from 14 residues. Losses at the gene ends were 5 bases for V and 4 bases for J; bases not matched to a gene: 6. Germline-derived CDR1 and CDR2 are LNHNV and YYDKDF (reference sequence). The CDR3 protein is CATSPQGAFYGYTF. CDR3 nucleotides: TGTGCCACCAGCCCCCAGGGGGCATTCTATGGCTACACCTTC.

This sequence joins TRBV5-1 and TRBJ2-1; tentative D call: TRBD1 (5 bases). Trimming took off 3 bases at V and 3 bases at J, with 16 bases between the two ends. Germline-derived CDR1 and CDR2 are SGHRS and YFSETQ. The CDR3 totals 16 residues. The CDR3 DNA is TGCGCCAGCAGCTCCCGCACCAAAGACAGCTACAATGAGCAGTTCTTC. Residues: CASSSRTKDSYNEQFF.

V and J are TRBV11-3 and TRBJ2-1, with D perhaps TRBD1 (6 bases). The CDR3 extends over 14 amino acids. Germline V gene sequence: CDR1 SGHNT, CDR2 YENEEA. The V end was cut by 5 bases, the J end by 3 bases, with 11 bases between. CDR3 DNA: TGTGCCAGCAGCCAACAGGGTGGCTACAATGAGCAGTTCTTC. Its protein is CASSQQGGYNEQFF.

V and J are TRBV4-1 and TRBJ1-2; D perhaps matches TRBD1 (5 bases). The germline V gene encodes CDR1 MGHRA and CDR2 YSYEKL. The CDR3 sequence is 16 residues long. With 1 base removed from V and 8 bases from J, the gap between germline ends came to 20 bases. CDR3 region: CASSQGGRRVLGGYTF. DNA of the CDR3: TGCGCCAGCAGCCAAGGGGGCAGGAGGGTTCTTGGAGGCTACACCTTC.

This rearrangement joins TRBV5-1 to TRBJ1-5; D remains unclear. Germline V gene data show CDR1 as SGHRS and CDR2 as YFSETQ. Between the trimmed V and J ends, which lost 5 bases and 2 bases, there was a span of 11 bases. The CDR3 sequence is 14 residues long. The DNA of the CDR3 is TGCGCCAGCAGTCCGGGAAGTGGCAATCAGCCCCAGCATTTT. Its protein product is CASSPGSGNQPQHF.